This T cell receptor (beta chain) is drawn from a study of T cell responses to AZD1222 COVID-19 vaccine (dated by TCRdb to the early 2020s). Broadly, across the study: AZD1222 recipients with second doses at about 4 weeks or about 12 weeks were pooled, because spike-specific TCR depth and breadth did not differ between schedules. A total of 230 or so trial participants underwent TCR sequencing, of whom around 200 received two doses of AZD1222 and 26 received two doses of the MenACWY control vaccine. Trial participants were enrolled by age into subgroups of 18-55, 56-69 and 70-plus years, and around 150, 28 and 57 TCR-sequenced participants, respectively, were included in these subgroups. Overall study outcomes, separate from this receptor: The vaccine-associated CD4 TCRs covered the entire spike protein, and the dominant responses fell in regions 160-218 and 743-854. Only six AZD1222 recipients were SARS-CoV-2 seropositive at baseline, limiting conclusions about previously exposed vaccinees. The 56-69-year group was small, and its depth increase did not reach significance, likely because of low power. Nearly half of unique spike-specific TCRs reportedly recognized epitopes outside regions mutated in the B.1.351 and B.1.1.7 variants. Because no day 14 peak-response samples were available, the repertoires could be characterized only after the peak T cell response. Most participants were white British and females outnumbered males, and the authors suggested that clonal diversity may have been underestimated. After two AZD1222 doses, spike-specific TCR breadth and depth were significantly higher than at day 0 and than in MenACWY recipients.

The time point label, read with the paper, signifies: baseline before first vaccination. Samples from vaccinated people were obtained from the UK trials COV001 and COV002, which included a single-blind randomized controlled phase 2/3 trial of AZD1222 (ChAdOx1 nCoV-19) in healthy adults. For TCRbeta chain sequencing, PBMC samples from trial participants were taken at day 0 and at day 28 after the second dose. The CDR3 regions of human TCRbeta chains were analyzed by immunosequencing. Per the authors' processing: TCRs in the repertoires were matched against a reference library of SARS-CoV-2-specific TCRs that had been generated with the MIRA antigen-specificity platform. Breadth was defined as the fraction of unique TCRs that were SARS-CoV-2-associated, and depth was defined as the fraction of total T cells that were SARS-CoV-2-associated. Each spike-specific TCR was assigned to its reactive spike region and to a CD4 or CD8 class using the MIRA data. Log10-transformed breadth and depth values were compared by one-way ANOVA with Sidak's multiple comparisons tests. In TCRdb, the immuneACCESS table is reduced to in-frame sequences with V and J assigned. These tables do not hold every clone; where another copy was compared, an unresolved V gene accounts for under half, and the others remain unexplained. The DNA gave D and trimming, while V, J and clone size come from that table. A total of over 45,000 clones appear in this sample, about 80% of them only once. The ten largest clones represent approximately 7% of the sample.

As for this clone: Its antigen remains unidentified. The record has no base qualities; no much larger clone is one base away.

Including cysteine and phenylalanine, the CDR3 has 17 amino acids. Only the CDR3 portion is preserved as DNA: 51 bases, with reading frame beginning at the first base. For CDR1 and CDR2, the germline V gene (reference sequence) lists SEHNR and FQNEAQ. The junction shows trimming of 3 bases on V and 0 bases on J, plus 15 bases between the germline ends. This specimen consisted of peripheral blood, obtained on day 0 of AZD1222 vaccination. The chain links TRBV7-9 with TRBJ2-1, and TRBD2 may be the D gene, going by 5 matching bases. The sequence came from an adult in good health. The CDR3 has the sequence CASSFLSGGSSYNEQFF. The DNA sequence is given as TGTGCCAGCAGCTTCCTCAGCGGAGGCAGCTCCTACAATGAGCAGTTCTTC.